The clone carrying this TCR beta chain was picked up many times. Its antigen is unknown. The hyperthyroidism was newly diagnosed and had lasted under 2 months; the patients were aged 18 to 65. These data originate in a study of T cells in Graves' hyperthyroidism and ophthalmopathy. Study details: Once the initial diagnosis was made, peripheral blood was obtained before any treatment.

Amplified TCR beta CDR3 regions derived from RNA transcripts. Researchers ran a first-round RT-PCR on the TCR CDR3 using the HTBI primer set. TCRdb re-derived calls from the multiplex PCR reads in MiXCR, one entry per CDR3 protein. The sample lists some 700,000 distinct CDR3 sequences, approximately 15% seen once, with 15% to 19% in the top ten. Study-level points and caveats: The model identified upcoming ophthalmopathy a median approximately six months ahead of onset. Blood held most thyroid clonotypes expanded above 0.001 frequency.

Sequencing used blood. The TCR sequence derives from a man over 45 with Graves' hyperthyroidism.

The CDR3 nucleotides read TGTGCCAGCAGTGATAGGGACAGGGGGCTGTCTGGGGCCAACGTCCTGACTTTC. This gives the protein CASSDRDRGLSGANVLTF. This chain links TRBV6-1 with TRBJ2-6; TRBD1 matches at 12 bases. The trim removed 3 bases at V and 1 base at J, leaving 4 bases unmatched. The V gene's germline CDR1 is MNHNS and CDR2 SASEGT. The CDR3 has 18 amino acids.